In this sample, the clone carrying this T cell receptor beta chain turned up a few times. The antigen is unknown. This entry comes from a study of cytomegalovirus exposure and HLA in healthy donors. Use of 60 Vbeta and 13 Jbeta primers characterized the PCR. The repertoire was sequenced with immunoSEQ multiplex PCR; TCRdb's copy has only in-frame clones and lacks some. The repertoire holds 150,000 or so clones, with 65% to 85% as singletons. The V gene lost 8 bases and the J gene lost 5 bases, with 15 bases spanning the gap. CDR1 and CDR2 from the germline V gene are MNHNY and SVGAGI (reference sequence). The length of the CDR3 is 13 residues. Study results and limitations: Association of a missense DCLRE1C variant with TCR beta V- and J-gene trimming was reported in a later analysis.

Sequenced input: PBMCs. The V and J genes are TRBV6-6 and TRBJ1-1; weak D call: TRBD1 (5 bases). This clonotype originated in a woman between 50 and 59 years old in good health and CMV-seropositive. The CDR3 region has the DNA TGTGCCAGCCACGTTGGGGGAGGGACTGAAGCTTTCTTT. This sequence encodes CASHVGGGTEAFF.